A selection of T cell receptor beta chains follows, all from one sample in a study of post-analysis software for immune sequencing data. TCRdb reprocessed the PCR reads via MiXCR and lists one record per CDR3 protein. The sample carries some 450,000 distinct CDR3 sequences, approximately 46% recorded once. The sequenced sample was blood. Source of these receptors: a girl aged 10-17 years with multiple sclerosis. Both conserved end residues are part of each CDR3. The D gene is left open where the match is weak. Clone sizes are given selectively: once, few, many, or a class where the clone is expanded.

d_gene | j_gene | abundance | v_gene | CDR3aa | CDR3nt
- | TRBJ2-7 | - | TRBV29-1 | CSVGRAGSYEQYF | TGCAGCGTTGGGAGGGCTGGTTCCTACGAGCAGTACTTC
- | TRBJ2-4 | - | TRBV29-1 | CSVASRAKNIQYF | TGCAGCGTCGCCTCCAGGGCCAAAAACATTCAGTACTTC
- | TRBJ2-3 | few | TRBV7-2 | CASSGGSSTDTQYF | TGTGCCAGCAGCGGGGGTTCTAGCACAGATACGCAGTATTTT
TRBD1 | TRBJ1-6 | - | TRBV5-1 | CASSLTHGSSGGVRRSPLHF | TGCGCCAGCAGCTTGACTCACGGGAGTTCAGGGGGCGTAAGACGGTCACCCCTCCACTTT
TRBD1 | TRBJ2-1 | many | TRBV29-1 | CSVRQGNNEQFF | TGCAGCGTCCGACAGGGGAACAATGAGCAGTTCTTC
TRBD2 | TRBJ2-3 | - | TRBV7-9 | CASSSLAGTTDTQYF | TGTGCCAGCAGCTCCTTAGCGGGAACCACAGATACGCAGTATTTT
TRBD2 | TRBJ2-1 | - | TRBV5-1 | CASSLGPGLAGVRDNEQFF | TGCGCCAGCAGCTTGGGACCGGGACTAGCGGGAGTGAGGGACAATGAGCAGTTCTTC
- | TRBJ2-7 | - | TRBV7-9 | CASSLADSSHEQYF | TGTGCCAGCAGCTTAGCGGACAGTAGCCACGAGCAGTACTTC
- | TRBJ2-1 | - | TRBV11-1 | CASSPPRGEQFF | TGTGCCAGCAGCCCGCCGCGAGGAGAGCAGTTCTTC
- | TRBJ2-5 | few | TRBV29-1 | CSVTGRDLETQYF | TGCAGCGTGACAGGGCGGGATCTAGAGACCCAGTACTTC
TRBD1 | TRBJ2-4 | - | TRBV3-1 | CASSLADRESIQYF | TGTGCCAGCAGCCTGGCAGACAGGGAAAGCATTCAGTACTTC
- | TRBJ2-7 | - | TRBV7-2 | CASSRGPDKTYEQYF | TGTGCCAGCAGCAGAGGCCCCGACAAGACCTACGAGCAGTACTTC
- | TRBJ2-1 | - | TRBV21-1 | CASSKVPAGVSDEQFF | TGTGCCAGCAGCAAAGTCCCAGCGGGAGTTTCAGATGAGCAGTTCTTC
- | TRBJ2-1 | - | TRBV7-2 | CASSLGSAGINEQFF | TGTGCCAGCAGCTTAGGGTCGGCGGGAATCAATGAGCAGTTCTTC
TRBD2 | TRBJ2-4 | - | TRBV7-2 | CASSPGLAGVGQYF | TGTGCCAGCAGCCCGGGACTAGCGGGAGTGGGGCAGTACTTC
- | TRBJ2-7 | few | TRBV20-1 | CSAARVPDYEQYF | TGCAGTGCTGCCAGAGTTCCGGACTACGAGCAGTACTTC
TRBD2 | TRBJ2-7 | few | TRBV4-1 | CASSQAGTSVYEQYF | TGCGCCAGCAGCCAGGCCGGGACTAGCGTTTACGAGCAGTACTTC
TRBD2 | TRBJ2-3 | - | TRBV6-1 | CASSATSGSHSDTQYF | TGTGCCAGCAGTGCGACTAGCGGGAGCCATTCAGATACGCAGTATTTT
TRBD1 | TRBJ1-1 | few | TRBV12-3/TRBV12-4 | CASSFGRGRTEAFF | TGTGCCAGCAGTTTTGGCAGGGGGAGGACTGAAGCTTTCTTT
- | TRBJ1-2 | - | TRBV28 | CASSPHQGRGTGYTF | TGTGCCAGCAGTCCACACCAGGGCAGGGGTACTGGCTACACCTTC
- | TRBJ2-1 | - | TRBV7-3 | CASSLRTDSYNEQFF | TGTGCCAGCAGCTTAAGGACTGACTCCTACAATGAGCAGTTCTTC
- | TRBJ1-5 | - | TRBV6-1 | CASMGAGNQPQHF | TGTGCCAGCATGGGGGCAGGCAATCAGCCCCAGCATTTT
- | TRBJ2-7 | - | TRBV6-2/TRBV6-3 | CASTQGPRRFSYEQYF | TGTGCCAGCACCCAAGGTCCCAGGCGCTTCTCCTACGAGCAGTACTTC
TRBD2 | TRBJ2-7 | - | TRBV20-1 | CSAREGGAGTISYEQYF | TGCAGTGCTAGAGAGGGGGGAGCCGGGACTATCTCCTACGAGCAGTACTTC
- | TRBJ2-3 | few | TRBV7-3 | CASKQDGTDTQYF | TGTGCCAGCAAACAGGACGGAACAGATACGCAGTATTTT